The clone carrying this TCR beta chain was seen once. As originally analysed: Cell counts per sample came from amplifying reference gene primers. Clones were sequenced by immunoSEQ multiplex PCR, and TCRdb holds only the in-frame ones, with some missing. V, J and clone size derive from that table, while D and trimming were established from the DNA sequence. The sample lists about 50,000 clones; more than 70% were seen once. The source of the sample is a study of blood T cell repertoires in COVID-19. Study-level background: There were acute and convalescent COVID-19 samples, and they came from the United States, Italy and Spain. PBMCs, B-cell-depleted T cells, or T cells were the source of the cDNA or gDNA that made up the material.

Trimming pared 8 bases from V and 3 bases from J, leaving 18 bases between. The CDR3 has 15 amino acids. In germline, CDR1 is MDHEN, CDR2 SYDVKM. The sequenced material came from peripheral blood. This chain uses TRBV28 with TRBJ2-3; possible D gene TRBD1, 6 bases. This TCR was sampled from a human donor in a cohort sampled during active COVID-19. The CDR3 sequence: CASGESQGFTDTQYF. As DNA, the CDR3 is TGTGCCAGCGGCGAATCACAGGGTTTTACAGATACGCAGTATTTT.